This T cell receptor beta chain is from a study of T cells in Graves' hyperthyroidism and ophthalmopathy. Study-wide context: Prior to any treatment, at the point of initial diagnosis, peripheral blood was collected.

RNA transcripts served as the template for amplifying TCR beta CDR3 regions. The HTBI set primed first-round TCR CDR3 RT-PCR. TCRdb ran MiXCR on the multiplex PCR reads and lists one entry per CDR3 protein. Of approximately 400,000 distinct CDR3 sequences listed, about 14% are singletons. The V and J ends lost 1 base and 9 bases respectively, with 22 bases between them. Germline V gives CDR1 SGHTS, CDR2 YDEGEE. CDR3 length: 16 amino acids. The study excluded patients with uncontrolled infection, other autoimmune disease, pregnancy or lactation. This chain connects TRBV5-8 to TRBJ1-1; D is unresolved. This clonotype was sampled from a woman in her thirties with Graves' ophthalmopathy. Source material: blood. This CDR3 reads CASSLNQVGWLLKAFF. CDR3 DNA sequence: TGTGCCAGCAGCTTGAATCAAGTCGGTTGGTTGTTGAAAGCTTTCTTT.